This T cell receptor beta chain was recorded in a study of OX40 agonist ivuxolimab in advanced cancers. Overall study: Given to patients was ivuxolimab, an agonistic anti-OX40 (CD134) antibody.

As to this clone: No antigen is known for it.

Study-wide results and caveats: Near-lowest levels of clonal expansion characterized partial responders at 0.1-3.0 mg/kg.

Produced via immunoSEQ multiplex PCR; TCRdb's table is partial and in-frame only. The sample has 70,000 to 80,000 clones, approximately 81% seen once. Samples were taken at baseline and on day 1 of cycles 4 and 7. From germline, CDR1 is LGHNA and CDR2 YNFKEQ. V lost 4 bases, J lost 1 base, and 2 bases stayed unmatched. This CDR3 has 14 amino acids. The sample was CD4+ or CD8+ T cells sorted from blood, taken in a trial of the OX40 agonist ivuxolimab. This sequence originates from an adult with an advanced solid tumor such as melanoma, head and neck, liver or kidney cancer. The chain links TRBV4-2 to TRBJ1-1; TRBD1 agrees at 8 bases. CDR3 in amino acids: CASSRGTGNTEAFF. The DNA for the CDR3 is TGTGCCAGCAGCCGAGGGACAGGGAACACTGAAGCTTTCTTT.